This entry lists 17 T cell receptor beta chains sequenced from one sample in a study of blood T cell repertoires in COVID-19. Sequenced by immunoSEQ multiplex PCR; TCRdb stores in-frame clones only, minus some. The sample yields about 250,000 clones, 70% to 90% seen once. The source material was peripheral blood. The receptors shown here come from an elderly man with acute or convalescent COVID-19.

The CDR3 nucleotides read TGTGCCAGCTCACCTCGACAGGGTGGCGATTGGGGCTACACCTTC. It specifies CASSPRQGGDWGYTF. The chain combines TRBV18 with TRBJ1-2; 7 bases line up with TRBD1. V gave up 3 bases and J gave up 8 bases; unmatched junction bases: 12. The CDR3 is 15 amino acids. Per germline, CDR1 KGHSH and CDR2 LQKENI.

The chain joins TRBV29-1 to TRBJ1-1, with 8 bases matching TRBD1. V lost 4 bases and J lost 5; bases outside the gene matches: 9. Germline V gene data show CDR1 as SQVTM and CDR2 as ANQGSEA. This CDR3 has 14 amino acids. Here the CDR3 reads CSVAPTGGGTEAFF. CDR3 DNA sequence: TGCAGCGTTGCCCCAACAGGGGGGGGGACTGAAGCTTTCTTT.

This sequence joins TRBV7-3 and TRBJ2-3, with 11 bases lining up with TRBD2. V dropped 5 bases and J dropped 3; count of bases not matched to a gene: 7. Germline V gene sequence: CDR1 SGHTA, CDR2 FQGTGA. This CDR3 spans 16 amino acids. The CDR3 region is CASSLGSGRATDTQYF. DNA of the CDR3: TGTGCCAGCAGCCTGGGTAGCGGGAGGGCAACAGATACGCAGTATTTT. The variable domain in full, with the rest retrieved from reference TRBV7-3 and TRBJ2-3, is GAGVSQTPSNKVTEKGKYVELRCDPISGHTALYWYRQSLGQGPEFLIYFQGTGAADDSGLPNDRFFAVRPEGSVSTLKIQRTERGDSAVYLCASSLGSGRATDTQYFGPGTRLTVL.

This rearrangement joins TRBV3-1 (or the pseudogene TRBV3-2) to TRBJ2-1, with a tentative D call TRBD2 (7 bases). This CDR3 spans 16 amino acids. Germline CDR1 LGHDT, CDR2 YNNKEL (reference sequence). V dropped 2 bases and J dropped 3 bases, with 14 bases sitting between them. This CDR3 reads CASSQRGGEDYNEQFF. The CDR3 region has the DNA TGTGCCAGCAGCCAACGAGGGGGGGAAGACTACAATGAGCAGTTCTTC.

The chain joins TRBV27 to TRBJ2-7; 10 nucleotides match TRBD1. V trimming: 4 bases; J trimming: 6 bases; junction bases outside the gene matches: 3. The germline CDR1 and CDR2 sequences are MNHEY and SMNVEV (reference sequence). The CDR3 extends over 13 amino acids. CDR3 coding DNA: TGTGCCAGCAGTTCATGGACAGGGGGCGAGCAGTACTTC. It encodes CASSSWTGGEQYF.

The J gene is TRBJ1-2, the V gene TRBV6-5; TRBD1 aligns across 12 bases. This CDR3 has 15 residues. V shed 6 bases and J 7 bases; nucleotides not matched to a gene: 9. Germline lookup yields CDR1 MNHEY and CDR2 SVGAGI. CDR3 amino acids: CASRSSGTGGGGYTF. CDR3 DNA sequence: TGTGCCAGCAGATCATCCGGGACAGGGGGCGGTGGCTACACCTTC.

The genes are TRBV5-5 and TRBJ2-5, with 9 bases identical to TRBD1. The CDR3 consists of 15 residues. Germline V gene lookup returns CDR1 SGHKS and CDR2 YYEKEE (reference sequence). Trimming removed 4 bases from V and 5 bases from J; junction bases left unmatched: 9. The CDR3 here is CASSPGTGRPETQYF. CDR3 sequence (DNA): TGTGCCAGCAGCCCAGGGACAGGGCGGCCCGAGACCCAGTACTTC.

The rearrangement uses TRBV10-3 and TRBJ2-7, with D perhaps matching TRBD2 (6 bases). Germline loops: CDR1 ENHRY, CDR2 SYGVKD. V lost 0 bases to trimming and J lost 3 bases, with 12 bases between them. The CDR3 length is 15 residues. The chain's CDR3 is CAISESPGGVYEQYF. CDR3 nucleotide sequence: TGTGCCATCAGTGAGTCACCCGGGGGAGTCTACGAGCAGTACTTC.

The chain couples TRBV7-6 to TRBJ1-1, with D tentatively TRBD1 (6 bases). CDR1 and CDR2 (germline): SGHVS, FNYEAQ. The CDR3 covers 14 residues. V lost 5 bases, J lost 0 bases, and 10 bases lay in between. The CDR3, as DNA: TGTGCCAGCAGCCCAACAGGGTTGAACACTGAAGCTTTCTTT. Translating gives CASSPTGLNTEAFF.

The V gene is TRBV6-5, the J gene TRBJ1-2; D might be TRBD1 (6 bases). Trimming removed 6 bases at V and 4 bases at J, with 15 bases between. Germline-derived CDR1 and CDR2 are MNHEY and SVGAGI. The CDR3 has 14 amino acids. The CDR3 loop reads CASRPTGQGYGYTF. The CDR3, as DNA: TGTGCCAGCAGGCCAACAGGGCAGGGCTATGGCTACACCTTC.

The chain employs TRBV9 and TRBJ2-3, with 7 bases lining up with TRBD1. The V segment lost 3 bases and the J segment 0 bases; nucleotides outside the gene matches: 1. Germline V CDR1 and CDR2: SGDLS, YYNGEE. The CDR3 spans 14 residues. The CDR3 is CASSAQGSTDTQYF. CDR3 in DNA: TGTGCCAGCAGCGCACAGGGGAGCACAGATACGCAGTATTTT. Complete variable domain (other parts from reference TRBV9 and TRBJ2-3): DSGVTQTPKHLITATGQRVTLRCSPRSGDLSVYWYQQSLDQGLQFLIQYYNGEERAKGNILERFSAQQFPDLHSELNLSSLELGDSALYFCASSAQGSTDTQYFGPGTRLTVL.

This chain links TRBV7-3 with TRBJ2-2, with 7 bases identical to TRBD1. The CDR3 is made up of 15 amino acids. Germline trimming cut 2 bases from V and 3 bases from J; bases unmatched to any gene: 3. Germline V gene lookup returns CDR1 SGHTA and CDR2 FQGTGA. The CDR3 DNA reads TGTGCCAGCAGCTTAGGGGACAGCTACACCGGGGAGCTGTTTTTT. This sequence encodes CASSLGDSYTGELFF.

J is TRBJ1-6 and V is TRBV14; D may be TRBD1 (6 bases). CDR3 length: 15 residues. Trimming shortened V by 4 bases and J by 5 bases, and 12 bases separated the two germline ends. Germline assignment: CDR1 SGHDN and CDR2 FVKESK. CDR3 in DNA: TGTGCCAGCAGCCTATGGACAGCTAATAATTCACCCCTCCACTTT. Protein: CASSLWTANNSPLHF.

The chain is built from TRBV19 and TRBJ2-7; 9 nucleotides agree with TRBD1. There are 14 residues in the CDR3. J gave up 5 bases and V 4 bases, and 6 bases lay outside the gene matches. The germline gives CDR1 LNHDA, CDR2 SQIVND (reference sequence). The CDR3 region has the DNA TGTGCCAGTAGTAGGAGGACAGGGGCAAACGAGCAGTACTTC. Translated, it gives CASSRRTGANEQYF.

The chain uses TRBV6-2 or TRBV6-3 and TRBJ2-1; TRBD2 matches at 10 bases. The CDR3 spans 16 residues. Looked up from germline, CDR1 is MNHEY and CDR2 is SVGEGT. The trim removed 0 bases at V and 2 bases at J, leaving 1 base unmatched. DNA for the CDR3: TGTGCCAGCAGTTACTCAGCGGGAGGGCCCTACAATGAGCAGTTCTTC. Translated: CASSYSAGGPYNEQFF.

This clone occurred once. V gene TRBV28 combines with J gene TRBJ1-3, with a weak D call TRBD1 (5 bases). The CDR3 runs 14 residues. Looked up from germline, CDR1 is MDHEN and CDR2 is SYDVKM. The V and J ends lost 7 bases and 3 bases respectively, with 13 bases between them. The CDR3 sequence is CASNSGILGNTIYF. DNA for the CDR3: TGTGCCAGCAATTCAGGGATCCTTGGAAACACCATATATTTT.

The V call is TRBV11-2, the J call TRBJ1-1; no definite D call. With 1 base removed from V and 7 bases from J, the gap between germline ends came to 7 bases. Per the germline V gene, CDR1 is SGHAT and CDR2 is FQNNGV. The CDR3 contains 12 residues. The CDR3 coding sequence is TGTGCCAGCAGCTTAGCTCGGGTTGAAGCTTTCTTT. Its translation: CASSLARVEAFF.